Listed here is a single TCR beta chain. The sample is drawn from a study of T cell clones after liver transplantation. In the study overall: In this trial, immunosuppression withdrawal was attempted within 2 years of liver transplant.

The germline V and J ends were trimmed by 4 bases and 2 bases, with 22 bases remaining between them. CDR1 and CDR2 (germline): WSHSY, SAAADI. The CDR3 is 18 amino acids. Using immunoSEQ multiplex PCR, the repertoire was profiled, and TCRdb retains in-frame clones only, with some absent. The table lists about 15,000 clones, 85% to 95% of them singletons. V usage is TRBV10-2 and J usage is TRBJ2-3, with a weak D call TRBD1 (8 bases). The clonotype comes from a human donor who received a liver transplant. The source material was CD8+ T cells from blood, sampled before liver transplant. CDR3 in amino acids: CASSVFRGPSGTTDTQYF. Written as DNA, the CDR3 is TGCGCCAGCAGTGTCTTCAGGGGGCCTAGCGGTACCACAGATACGCAGTATTTT.